The T cell receptor (beta chain) under discussion was sequenced for a study of blood T cell repertoires in COVID-19. Overall study context: COVID-19 samples collected from the United States, Italy and Spain covered acute and convalescent phases. Sources were T cells, B-cell-depleted T cells, or PBMCs; the material itself was cDNA or gDNA.

The germline gives CDR1 MNHEY, CDR2 SVGAGI. The CDR3 runs 14 residues. V was shortened by 11 bases and J by 4 bases, with 19 bases between the two germline ends. Per the original data handling: Reference gene primer amplification in the assay estimated nucleated cell counts. Clones were sequenced by immunoSEQ multiplex PCR, and TCRdb holds only the in-frame ones, with some missing. V, J and clone size derive from that table, while D and trimming were established from the DNA sequence. Here the sample spans some 50,000 clones, about nine tenths being singletons. Sequencing was done on a sample of peripheral blood. The chain carries TRBV6-5 and TRBJ2-3, with D possibly being TRBD2 (6 bases). This TCR derives from an elderly man with acute or convalescent COVID-19. CDR3 DNA: TGTGCCTACTCTGGCGGGATCCCGCCAGATACGCAGTATTTT. Translation: CAYSGGIPPDTQYF.